This passage covers 30 T cell receptor beta chains from one sample sequenced in a study of blood T cell repertoires in COVID-19. The protocol was immunoSEQ multiplex PCR, while the TCRdb copy is restricted to in-frame clones and leaves out a portion. Seen here are roughly 64,000 clones, roughly 70% observed once, and the top ten hold about half. Sequencing was carried out using PBMCs or T cells enriched from blood (not recorded which). The receptors derive from an older woman who had been exposed to COVID-19.

The genes are TRBV5-1 and TRBJ2-1, with TRBD2 matching over 10 bases. The CDR3 consists of 15 residues. Germline CDR1 and CDR2: SGHRS and YFSETQ. Trimming cost V 5 bases and J 1 base; bases outside gene matches: 3. CDR3 in amino acids: CASRKREGSYNEQFF. CDR3 bases: TGCGCCAGCAGGAAGCGGGAGGGGTCCTACAATGAGCAGTTCTTC.

The DNA of the CDR3 is TGCAGTGCTAGTATGAGCCCAATCGAGACCCAGTACTTC. As protein: CSASMSPIETQYF. The chain links TRBV20-1 to TRBJ2-5; D is unresolved. CDR1 and CDR2 (germline): DFQATT, SNEGSKA (reference sequence). The length of the CDR3 is 13 residues. The V gene lost 3 bases and the J gene lost 5 bases, with 13 bases spanning the gap.

V and J are TRBV18 and TRBJ1-6, with D perhaps matching TRBD1 (5 bases). With 7 bases removed from V and 5 bases from J, the gap between germline ends came to 9 bases. The CDR3 is 13 residues long. Germline-derived CDR1 and CDR2 are KGHSH and LQKENI. The CDR3 loop is CASYQGDNSPLHF. CDR3 in DNA: TGTGCCAGCTACCAGGGCGATAATTCACCCCTCCACTTT.

This clone has just a few counts. In DNA, the CDR3 is TGTGCCAGCAGTGCAGCGATCGTGACAGGGGGCACTGGAAACACCATATATTTT. This gives the protein CASSAAIVTGGTGNTIYF. This rearrangement joins TRBV6-1 to TRBJ1-3; 10 nucleotides line up with TRBD1. V trimming: 4 bases; J trimming: 2 bases; junction bases outside the gene matches: 11. CDR1 is MNHNS, CDR2 SASEGT, per germline. The CDR3 has 18 residues.

The V gene is TRBV6-5, the J gene TRBJ1-1; no firm D call. With 2 bases removed from V and 3 bases from J, the gap between germline ends came to 7 bases. Germline CDR1 is MNHEY and CDR2 is SVGAGI. This CDR3 has 13 amino acids. CDR3 sequence: CASSYTTDTEAFF. CDR3 nucleotides: TGTGCCAGCAGTTACACTACGGACACTGAAGCTTTCTTT.

V is TRBV29-1 and J is TRBJ1-6; TRBD1 matches 7 bases. This CDR3 is built from 14 residues. Germline V CDR1 and CDR2: SQVTM, ANQGSEA. With 6 bases clipped from V and 6 bases from J, the junction kept 8 bases outside the gene matches. The CDR3 nucleotides are TGCAGCGTCAAGACAGGGAATCTTAATTCACCCCTCCACTTT. It translates to CSVKTGNLNSPLHF.

V is TRBV30 and J is TRBJ1-5; 7 positions agree with TRBD1. The CDR3 totals 14 residues. Trimming removed 5 bases from V and 1 base from J; junction bases left unmatched: 5. Per germline, CDR1 GTSNPN and CDR2 SVGIG (reference sequence). CDR3 nucleotides: TGTGCCTGGGGGGGACAGACCAGCAATCAGCCCCAGCATTTT. The encoded protein is CAWGGQTSNQPQHF.

V is TRBV28 and J is TRBJ1-1; TRBD1 is a possible D gene (5 bases). CDR3 length: 15 amino acids. The germline V gene encodes CDR1 MDHEN and CDR2 SYDVKM. Trimming took off 6 bases at V and 0 bases at J, with 14 bases between the two ends. In DNA, the CDR3 is TGTGCCAGCAGCATTGGGGGGGGGATGAACACTGAAGCTTTCTTT. Residues: CASSIGGGMNTEAFF.

This clone has just one count. The V gene is TRBV19, the J gene TRBJ2-7, with D possibly TRBD1 on 5 matching bases. Trimming took 6 bases from V and 4 from J, leaving 13 bases between them. Germline CDR1 and CDR2: LNHDA and SQIVND (reference sequence). The CDR3 runs 13 residues. The CDR3 DNA follows: TGTGCCAGTAGCCTGACAGATTCTTACGAGCAGTACTTC. It specifies CASSLTDSYEQYF.

The CDR3 here is CASSQGGVETEAFF. CDR3 DNA sequence: TGTGCCAGCAGCCAAGGGGGGGTTGAGACTGAAGCTTTCTTT. The V and J genes are TRBV4-2 and TRBJ1-1, with D possibly TRBD1 on 5 matching bases. V shed 1 base and J shed 5 bases, with 11 bases lying between them. This CDR3 has 14 residues. Germline V gene lookup returns CDR1 LGHNA and CDR2 YNFKEQ.

CDR3 nucleotides: TGCGCCAGCAGCCAAGAGGTCGGTTCTTATGGCTACACCTTC. It translates to CASSQEVGSYGYTF. The V gene is TRBV4-1, the J gene TRBJ1-2, with no clear D. Trimming removed 0 bases from V and 5 bases from J, with 10 bases in between. From germline, CDR1 is MGHRA and CDR2 YSYEKL. This CDR3 has 14 residues.

This clone was counted once. The J gene is TRBJ2-4, the V gene TRBV27; 9 positions match TRBD1. Germline V gives CDR1 MNHEY, CDR2 SMNVEV (reference sequence). The CDR3 has 10 residues. Germline trimming cut 6 bases from V and 15 bases from J; bases unmatched to any gene: 3. CDR3 sequence (DNA): TGTGCCAGCAGGGGACAGGGTTGGTACTTC. Its translation is CASRGQGWYF.

The gene calls are TRBV12-5 and TRBJ1-1; D is unresolved. Germline-derived CDR1 and CDR2 are LGHNT and FRNRAP. Trimming left V 1 base short and J 2 bases short, with 5 bases between. The CDR3 spans 13 residues. The CDR3 DNA sequence: TGTGCTAGTGGTTTGGCCAAAAACACTGAAGCTTTCTTT. Its translation is CASGLAKNTEAFF. Drawing the rest from reference TRBV12-5 and TRBJ1-1, the complete variable domain is DARVTQTPRHKVTEMGQEVTMRCQPILGHNTVFWYRQTMMQGLELLAYFRNRAPLDDSGMPKDRFSAEMPDATLATLKIQPSEPRDSAVYFCASGLAKNTEAFFGQGTRLTVV.

The table lists this clone with a count of one. J is TRBJ1-3 and V is TRBV7-2; unclear D gene. With 0 bases removed from V and 6 bases from J, the gap between germline ends came to 6 bases. Germline CDR1 SGHTA, CDR2 FQGNSA. CDR3 size: 13 residues. CDR3 amino acids: CASSLALVNTIYF. The CDR3 DNA reads TGTGCCAGCAGCTTAGCCCTCGTAAACACCATATATTTT.

Remarks on this clone: At one of its ends the junction is not consistent with the germline gene, which may arise from a read error. The rearrangement links TRBV18 to TRBJ1-2; 8 positions agree with TRBD1. The CDR3 totals 13 residues. Germline assignment: CDR1 KGHSH and CDR2 LQKENI. The CDR3, as DNA: TGTGCCAGCTCACCACCGGGACAGGCCCCAGAAGCCTTC. It codes for CASSPPGQAPEAF.

The V call is TRBV30, the J call TRBJ1-3, with 9 bases aligning to TRBD1. The CDR3 sequence is 15 residues long. CDR1 and CDR2 from the germline V gene are GTSNPN and SVGIG (reference sequence). The ends lost 0 bases at V and 8 bases at J; junction bases unmatched: 8. The CDR3 DNA is TGTGCCTGGAGTGTTTCACAGGGGGCTTGGGACACCATATATTTT. Residues: CAWSVSQGAWDTIYF. The full variable domain, with the rest looked up from reference TRBV30 and TRBJ1-3, is SQTIHQWPATLVQPVGSPLSLECTVEGTSNPNLYWYRQAAGRGLQLLFYSVGIGQISSEVPQNLSASRPQDRQFILSSKKLLLSDSGFYLCAWSVSQGAWDTIYFGEGSWLTVV.

The gene calls are TRBV27 and TRBJ2-7; tentatively, D is TRBD2 (6 bases). V lost 11 bases and J lost 4, with 15 bases in between. CDR3 length: 12 residues. CDR1 and CDR2 (germline): MNHEY, SMNVEV (reference sequence). CDR3 residues: CAVRDWAYEQYF. The CDR3 DNA reads as TGTGCCGTCCGGGACTGGGCGTACGAGCAGTACTTC.

This chain uses TRBV3-1 (or the pseudogene TRBV3-2) with TRBJ2-4, with 7 bases that match TRBD2. Germline trimming cut 4 bases from V and 6 bases from J; bases unmatched to any gene: 6. This CDR3 has 14 amino acids. The germline V gene encodes CDR1 LGHDT and CDR2 YNNKEL (reference sequence). CDR3 DNA sequence: TGTGCCAGCAGCCCCCAGCGGGAACGAAACATTCAGTACTTC. This sequence encodes CASSPQRERNIQYF.

This clone was detected a few times. V gene TRBV9 combines with J gene TRBJ2-7, with 9 bases lining up with TRBD1. The CDR3 length is 15 residues. CDR1 is SGDLS and CDR2 is YYNGEE in the germline V gene. Losses at the gene ends were 3 bases for V and 0 bases for J; bases not matched to a gene: 4. CDR3 nucleotide sequence: TGTGCCAGCAGCGCAGGGACAGGGATCTCCTACGAGCAGTACTTC. Translated, it gives CASSAGTGISYEQYF. The variable domain in full, completed from reference TRBV9 and TRBJ2-7, reads DSGVTQTPKHLITATGQRVTLRCSPRSGDLSVYWYQQSLDQGLQFLIQYYNGEERAKGNILERFSAQQFPDLHSELNLSSLELGDSALYFCASSAGTGISYEQYFGPGTRLTVT.

The V and J genes are TRBV15 and TRBJ2-5; D possibly corresponds to TRBD2 (5 bases). Germline CDR1 reads LNHNV; CDR2 reads YYDKDF (reference sequence). The CDR3 has 16 residues. The V end lost 0 bases, the J end lost 3 bases, and 14 bases lay between the germline ends. The CDR3 loop is CATSRDRRGGEETQYF. The CDR3 DNA follows: TGTGCCACCAGCAGAGATCGCCGGGGTGGGGAAGAGACCCAGTACTTC. Based on the CDR3 plus reference TRBV15 and TRBJ2-5, the full variable domain is DAMVIQNPRYQVTQFGKPVTLSCSQTLNHNVMYWYQQKSSQAPKLLFHYYDKDFNNEADTPDNFQSRRPNTSFCFLDIRSPGLGDTAMYLCATSRDRRGGEETQYFGPGTRLLVL.

The V call is TRBV28, the J call TRBJ2-7; D is uncertain. Per germline, CDR1 MDHEN and CDR2 SYDVKM. Deletions cut 4 bases from V and 6 bases from J, with 7 bases between. The CDR3 covers 11 residues. CDR3: CASSSPLEQYF. CDR3 nucleotides: TGTGCCAGCAGTTCTCCCCTCGAGCAGTACTTC.

This clone showed up just a few times. The chain uses TRBV2 and TRBJ1-1; 10 bases map to TRBD1. The CDR3 has 14 amino acids. Germline trimming cut 7 bases from V and 11 bases from J; bases unmatched to any gene: 13. Per the germline V gene, CDR1 is SNHLY and CDR2 is FYNNEI. The chain's CDR3 is CASNIDRGREAAFF. CDR3 DNA sequence: TGTGCCAGCAATATTGACAGGGGGCGAGAGGCGGCTTTCTTT.

V and J are TRBV19 and TRBJ2-2; TRBD1 agrees at 7 bases. This CDR3 comprises 17 residues. The germline V gene has CDR1 LNHDA and CDR2 SQIVND (reference sequence). The J segment lost 0 bases and the V segment lost 1 base, leaving 5 bases of the junction unmatched. CDR3 region: CASSIGWGTANTGELFF. In DNA form, the CDR3 reads TGTGCCAGTAGTATAGGATGGGGGACAGCGAACACCGGGGAGCTGTTTTTT.

This clone was recorded only once. The chain uses TRBV2 and TRBJ1-2; D not certain. The CDR3 contains 12 residues. V lost 8 bases and J 3 bases, leaving 10 bases between the germline ends. Per the germline V gene, CDR1 is SNHLY and CDR2 is FYNNEI. The CDR3 sequence: CASFATDYGYTF. The CDR3 DNA follows: TGTGCCAGCTTTGCCACAGACTATGGCTACACCTTC. Drawing the rest from reference TRBV2 and TRBJ1-2, the complete variable domain is EPEVTQTPSHQVTQMGQEVILRCVPISNHLYFYWYRQILGQKVEFLVSFYNNEISEKSEIFDDQFSVERPDGSNFTLKIRSTKLEDSAMYFCASFATDYGYTFGSGTRLTVV.

The chain is built from TRBV2 and TRBJ2-7, with TRBD2 matching 7 bases. The CDR3 totals 14 residues. The germline CDR1 and CDR2 sequences are SNHLY and FYNNEI. The J segment lost 2 bases and the V segment lost 7 bases, leaving 8 bases of the junction unmatched. The DNA of the CDR3 is TGTGCCAGCACTTTGACGGGGGGAGCCTACGAGCAGTACTTC. This gives the protein CASTLTGGAYEQYF. The full variable domain, rest sourced from reference TRBV2 and TRBJ2-7, is EPEVTQTPSHQVTQMGQEVILRCVPISNHLYFYWYRQILGQKVEFLVSFYNNEISEKSEIFDDQFSVERPDGSNFTLKIRSTKLEDSAMYFCASTLTGGAYEQYFGPGTRLTVT.

The V call is TRBV9, the J call TRBJ1-2; the D is unclear. Trimming took 2 bases from V and 10 from J, leaving 18 bases between them. This CDR3 is built from 14 residues. Germline lookup yields CDR1 SGDLS and CDR2 YYNGEE. The CDR3 DNA follows: TGTGCCAGCAGCGTGGAGGGTTTATCCGCTACCTACACCTTC. It is translated as CASSVEGLSATYTF. The whole variable domain, remainder taken from reference TRBV9 and TRBJ1-2, is DSGVTQTPKHLITATGQRVTLRCSPRSGDLSVYWYQQSLDQGLQFLIQYYNGEERAKGNILERFSAQQFPDLHSELNLSSLELGDSALYFCASSVEGLSATYTFGSGTRLTVV.

The sample holds a few counts of this clone. This sequence joins TRBV27 and TRBJ1-4; 8 bases match TRBD1. Trimming cost V 2 bases and J 3 bases; bases outside gene matches: 5. Per germline, CDR1 MNHEY and CDR2 SMNVEV (reference sequence). The CDR3 loop spans 16 amino acids. The CDR3 nucleotides read TGTGCCAGCAGTTTAGCAGGGGGCCCGTCTAATGAAAAACTGTTTTTT. It encodes CASSLAGGPSNEKLFF.

CDR3 bases: TGTGCCAGCAGCTCGCACAGGGTTGGCTACACCTTC. Protein: CASSSHRVGYTF. The V and J genes are TRBV5-8 and TRBJ1-2, with a weak D call TRBD1 (6 bases). V lost 3 bases to trimming and J lost 7 bases, with 10 bases between them. The germline V gene has CDR1 SGHTS and CDR2 YDEGEE. The CDR3 sequence is 12 residues long.

The chain employs TRBV30 and TRBJ1-3; D not resolved. The germline V and J ends were trimmed by 3 bases and 0 bases, with 18 bases remaining between them. The CDR3 is 17 residues long. Germline V CDR1 and CDR2: GTSNPN, SVGIG (reference sequence). The CDR3 nucleotides are TGTGCCTGGAGCGGGAGGCCCTTCCCCTCCTCTGGAAACACCATATATTTT. It encodes CAWSGRPFPSSGNTIYF.

The J gene is TRBJ1-4, the V gene TRBV9; a possible D gene is TRBD1 (6 bases). Germline V gene data show CDR1 as SGDLS and CDR2 as YYNGEE. V lost 4 bases and J 3 bases, leaving 13 bases between the germline ends. The CDR3 spans 15 residues. The CDR3 spells CASSSGKGANEKLFF. The CDR3 DNA reads as TGTGCCAGCAGCTCCGGTAAGGGGGCTAATGAAAAACTGTTTTTT.